This entry lists 32 T cell receptor beta chains sequenced from one sample in a study of cytomegalovirus exposure and HLA in healthy donors. PCR involved 60 Vbeta and 13 Jbeta primers. Only in-frame clones appear in the TCRdb table, and some are missing; sequencing was by immunoSEQ multiplex PCR. Among about 120,000 clones listed, 60% to 85% were seen once. Sequencing was done on a sample of PBMCs. The receptors stem from a woman in her 40s in good health and CMV-seropositive.

The CDR3 loop reads CASRGAEQANYGYTF. The CDR3 region has the DNA TGCGCCAGCCGCGGGGCGGAACAGGCTAACTATGGCTACACCTTC. This chain joins TRBV5-1 and TRBJ1-2; D might be TRBD1 (5 bases). The CDR3 is 15 amino acids. Per the germline V gene, CDR1 is SGHRS and CDR2 is YFSETQ. The V end was cut by 7 bases, the J end by 0 bases, with 16 bases between.

The gene calls are TRBV25-1 and TRBJ1-1; D perhaps matches TRBD1 (5 bases). Germline V CDR1 and CDR2: MGHDK, SYGVNS. The CDR3 loop spans 17 amino acids. The V end was cut by 3 bases, the J end by 1 base, with 18 bases between. CDR3 amino acids: CASSEEGHSDRNTEAFF. Here the CDR3 DNA reads TGTGCCAGCAGTGAGGAGGGGCATTCAGATCGGAACACTGAAGCTTTCTTT. Complete variable domain (other parts from reference TRBV25-1 and TRBJ1-1): EADIYQTPRYLVIGTGKKITLECSQTMGHDKMYWYQQDPGMELHLIHYSYGVNSTEKGDLSSESTVSRIRTEHFPLTLESARPSHTSQYLCASSEEGHSDRNTEAFFGQGTRLTVV.

This chain uses TRBV13 with TRBJ2-3; D gene unclear. CDR1 and CDR2 from the germline V gene are PRHDT and FYEKMQ (reference sequence). The CDR3 contains 16 residues. V dropped 0 bases and J dropped 0 bases, with 10 bases sitting between them. As DNA, the CDR3 is TGTGCCAGCAGCTTAGGACCGCAGGTTAGCACAGATACGCAGTATTTT. Translated: CASSLGPQVSTDTQYF.

The chain uses TRBV6-1 and TRBJ1-2, with 7 bases matching TRBD1. Germline CDR1 reads MNHNS; CDR2 reads SASEGT. J lost 4 bases, V lost 4 bases, and 6 bases had no gene match. This CDR3 contains 14 residues. This CDR3 reads CASSAGQQPYGYTF. CDR3 coding DNA: TGTGCCAGCAGTGCGGGACAGCAGCCCTATGGCTACACCTTC.

This chain links TRBV19 with TRBJ1-3; a weak D match, TRBD1 (6 bases). CDR1 is LNHDA, CDR2 SQIVND, per germline (reference sequence). This CDR3 has 14 residues. Trimming took off 6 bases at V and 6 bases at J, with 15 bases between the two ends. The CDR3 DNA follows: TGTGCCAGTAGACAGGGCTCTCTGGAAAACACCATATATTTT. Translated, it gives CASRQGSLENTIYF.

This rearrangement joins TRBV4-2 to TRBJ2-7; 10 bases fit TRBD1. Losses at the gene ends were 1 base for V and 3 bases for J; bases not matched to a gene: 6. Germline CDR1 and CDR2: LGHNA and YNFKEQ. The CDR3 length is 16 residues. DNA of the CDR3: TGTGCCAGCAGCCAAGGGGGACAGGGGTCTGACTACGAGCAGTACTTC. This translates into CASSQGGQGSDYEQYF.

The V and J genes are TRBV5-5 and TRBJ2-7, with a possible D match to TRBD2 (5 bases). Trimming shortened V by 4 bases and J by 7 bases, and 18 bases separated the two germline ends. Looked up from germline, CDR1 is SGHKS and CDR2 is YYEKEE (reference sequence). CDR3 size: 14 residues. The CDR3 region has the DNA TGTGCCAGCAGCCCCGAATATCCGAGGGCTGAGCAGTACTTC. This gives the protein CASSPEYPRAEQYF.

J is TRBJ2-3 and V is TRBV6-6; the match to TRBD1 covers 9 bases. V dropped 2 bases and J dropped 2; count of bases not matched to a gene: 5. Germline values: CDR1 MNHNY, CDR2 SVGAGI (reference sequence). This CDR3 has 16 amino acids. The CDR3 DNA reads as TGTGCCAGCAGTTACACGGGACAGGGACTCACAGATACGCAGTATTTT. This translates into CASSYTGQGLTDTQYF.

The chain joins TRBV7-9 to TRBJ2-7; D is unresolved. The V end was cut by 2 bases, the J end by 2 bases, with 10 bases between. The CDR3 length is 14 residues. CDR1 and CDR2 from the germline V gene are SEHNR and FQNEAQ (reference sequence). In nucleotides, the CDR3 is TGTGCCAGCAGCTTAATACTGCCGCCCTACGAGCAGTACTTC. Encoded protein: CASSLILPPYEQYF.

The genes are TRBV15 and TRBJ2-3, with D possibly being TRBD2 (6 bases). The CDR3 consists of 13 residues. The V end lost 0 bases, the J end lost 14 bases, and 15 bases lay between the germline ends. Germline V gene lookup returns CDR1 LNHNV and CDR2 YYDKDF (reference sequence). CDR3 nucleotide sequence: TGTGCCACCAGCAGAGACGGGGCGGGAACGACGTATTTT. Translated, it gives CATSRDGAGTTYF.

The chain joins TRBV6-5 to TRBJ1-5; 7 positions match TRBD1. The CDR3 runs to 15 residues. Germline CDR1 is MNHEY and CDR2 is SVGAGI. V lost 5 bases and J lost 4; bases outside the gene matches: 8. The CDR3 coding sequence is TGTGCCAGCAGTCCAACAGGGGACCAAAATCAGCCCCAGCATTTT. Translation: CASSPTGDQNQPQHF.

The chain carries TRBV7-2 and TRBJ2-3, with 8 bases matching TRBD2. The CDR3 loop spans 13 amino acids. The germline CDR1 and CDR2 sequences are SGHTA and FQGNSA. CDR3 amino acids: CGDLSGGPDTQYF. The DNA of the CDR3 is TGTGGTGACTTATCGGGAGGGCCAGATACGCAGTATTTT. Full variable domain (missing parts from reference TRBV7-2 and TRBJ2-3): GAGVSQSPSNKVTEKGKDVELRCDPISGHTALYWYRQSLGQGLEFLIYFQGNSAPDKSGLPSDRFSAERTGGSVSTLTIQRTQQEDSAVYLCGDLSGGPDTQYFGPGTRLTVL.

The rearrangement uses TRBV12-5 and TRBJ1-1, with D hard to call. The CDR3 is made up of 12 amino acids. The germline V and J ends were trimmed by 1 base and 5 bases, with 5 bases remaining between them. Germline assignment: CDR1 LGHNT and CDR2 FRNRAP. The CDR3 DNA reads as TGTGCTAGTGGTTTGGGGGCAACTGAAGCTTTCTTT. Its protein product is CASGLGATEAFF.

The rearrangement links TRBV9 to TRBJ2-3, with no clear D. The germline V gene encodes CDR1 SGDLS and CDR2 YYNGEE. CDR3 size: 13 residues. V was trimmed by 0 bases and J by 4 bases, leaving 6 bases between them. CDR3 DNA sequence: TGTGCCAGCAGCGTAGTCAGTTCAGATACGCAGTATTTT. Translating gives CASSVVSSDTQYF.

V and J are TRBV14 and TRBJ1-6, with 7 bases fitting TRBD1. Germline lookup yields CDR1 SGHDN and CDR2 FVKESK. The CDR3 has 15 residues. V was clipped by 4 bases and J by 10 bases; unmatched bases: 10. CDR3 region: CASSLLRDSQSPLHF. DNA for the CDR3: TGTGCCAGCAGCCTCCTCCGGGACAGTCAATCACCCCTCCACTTT.

The chain carries TRBV5-1 and TRBJ2-5; 7 positions agree with TRBD1. V trimming: 7 bases; J trimming: 4 bases; junction bases outside the gene matches: 13. Germline V lookup: CDR1 SGHRS, CDR2 YFSETQ. CDR3 length equals 15 residues. The CDR3 DNA reads as TGCGCCAGCGGAGAACAGGGGTTAAGAGGAGAGACCCAGTACTTC. This gives the protein CASGEQGLRGETQYF.

This clone was counted only a few times. The rearrangement joins TRBV7-8 to TRBJ2-1, with 13 bases that match TRBD2. Germline lookup yields CDR1 SGHVS and CDR2 FQNEAQ. The CDR3 spans 17 residues. J was trimmed by 3 bases and V by 4 bases; bases with no gene match: 6. CDR3 protein: CASSSTSGGAIYNEQFF. CDR3 DNA: TGTGCCAGCAGCTCAACTAGCGGGGGGGCCATCTACAATGAGCAGTTCTTC.

The chain has TRBV2 and TRBJ1-5; maybe TRBD1 (5 bases). The germline V gene has CDR1 SNHLY and CDR2 FYNNEI. The V gene lost 3 bases and the J gene lost 7 bases, with 13 bases spanning the gap. This CDR3 comprises 14 residues. CDR3 bases: TGTGCCAGCAGTGAGCGGGGTAGGGGCCAGCCCCAGCATTTT. It specifies CASSERGRGQPQHF.

The J gene is TRBJ2-7, the V gene TRBV29-1; TRBD2 matches 9 bases. CDR1 is SQVTM, CDR2 ANQGSEA, per germline. There are 15 residues in the CDR3. The V and J ends lost 2 bases and 3 bases, in that order; junction bases with no gene match: 8. The CDR3 DNA is TGCAGCGTTGAACTAGCGGGAACCCTAGACTACGAGCAGTACTTC. It codes for CSVELAGTLDYEQYF.

The chain recombines TRBV5-6 with TRBJ1-2, with D possibly matching TRBD1 (6 bases). CDR1 and CDR2 from the germline V gene are SGHDT and YYEEEE. V was trimmed by 0 bases and J by 3 bases, leaving 15 bases between them. The CDR3 consists of 16 residues. CDR3 protein: CASSLAGQPRDYGYTF. In nucleotides, the CDR3 is TGTGCCAGCAGCTTGGCCGGACAGCCGAGGGACTATGGCTACACCTTC.

The rearrangement uses TRBV13 and TRBJ1-2; D is perhaps TRBD1 (6 bases). This CDR3 spans 15 amino acids. Trimming shortened V by 7 bases and J by 4 bases, and 19 bases separated the two germline ends. Germline V gene sequence: CDR1 PRHDT, CDR2 FYEKMQ (reference sequence). The CDR3 protein is CASTPPQGPSYGYTF. CDR3 nucleotide sequence: TGTGCCAGCACCCCACCACAGGGTCCCTCCTATGGCTACACCTTC.

This clone occurred a few times. The chain has TRBV2 and TRBJ2-7; TRBD1 agrees at 9 bases. The V and J ends lost 7 bases and 2 bases, in that order; junction bases with no gene match: 6. The CDR3 length is 14 residues. Germline values: CDR1 SNHLY, CDR2 FYNNEI. CDR3 in amino acids: CASTKNRGPYEQYF. The CDR3 DNA sequence: TGTGCCAGCACCAAAAACAGGGGGCCCTACGAGCAGTACTTC.

The chain uses TRBV19 and TRBJ2-5, with D possibly TRBD1 on 5 matching bases. The V gene's germline CDR1 is LNHDA and CDR2 SQIVND (reference sequence). The CDR3 is 14 residues long. Trimming stripped 2 bases from V and 1 base from J, with 8 bases between. The CDR3 spells CASSIRQTQETQYF. CDR3 coding DNA: TGTGCCAGTAGTATAAGACAGACCCAAGAGACCCAGTACTTC.

This rearrangement joins TRBV5-4 to TRBJ1-6; 9 positions agree with TRBD1. Losses at the gene ends were 4 bases for V and 7 bases for J; bases not matched to a gene: 9. Germline V gene data show CDR1 as SGHNT and CDR2 as YYREEE (reference sequence). This CDR3 region has 16 residues. CDR3 in amino acids: CASSEARDRANSPLHF. DNA of the CDR3: TGTGCCAGCAGCGAGGCCCGGGACAGGGCGAATTCACCCCTCCACTTT. Full variable domain (missing parts from reference TRBV5-4 and TRBJ1-6): ETGVTQSPTHLIKTRGQQVTLRCSSQSGHNTVSWYQQALGQGPQFIFQYYREEENGRGNFPPRFSGLQFPNYSSELNVNALELDDSALYLCASSEARDRANSPLHFGNGTRLTVT.

The rearrangement joins TRBV9 to TRBJ2-3; TRBD2 matches at 10 bases. Germline loops: CDR1 SGDLS, CDR2 YYNGEE. With V trimmed by 0 bases and J by 3 bases, 7 bases remained unmatched. This CDR3 has 17 residues. This chain's CDR3 is CASSVGLAGGLTDTQYF. The DNA for the CDR3 is TGTGCCAGCAGCGTAGGGTTAGCGGGGGGCTTAACAGATACGCAGTATTTT.

The rearrangement links TRBV27 to TRBJ2-7; D perhaps matches TRBD1 (6 bases). CDR3 size: 15 residues. V lost 6 bases and J 1 base, leaving 16 bases between the germline ends. Germline V lookup: CDR1 MNHEY, CDR2 SMNVEV (reference sequence). CDR3 nucleotides: TGTGCCAGCAGCCCCCAAACAGGGTGGTCCTACGAGCAGTACTTC. Translating it yields CASSPQTGWSYEQYF.

The chain employs TRBV5-1 and TRBJ2-3; 9 nucleotides agree with TRBD2. V trimming: 0 bases; J trimming: 14 bases; junction bases outside the gene matches: 10. The CDR3 is made up of 14 amino acids. In germline, CDR1 is SGHRS, CDR2 YFSETQ. The CDR3 coding sequence is TGCGCCAGCAGCTTGGGTCTAGCGGGAAATAGTGTGTATTTT. Its protein is CASSLGLAGNSVYF.

V usage is TRBV9 and J usage is TRBJ2-7; 10 bases fit TRBD2. V was pared by 0 bases and J by 4 bases, with 7 bases of the junction left unmatched. This CDR3 region has 16 residues. Germline CDR1 reads SGDLS; CDR2 reads YYNGEE. The CDR3 loop reads CASSVERISGRYEQYF. For the CDR3, the DNA is TGTGCCAGCAGCGTAGAACGGATTAGCGGGAGGTACGAGCAGTACTTC.

The chain employs TRBV6-5 and TRBJ2-3, with D maybe TRBD1 (6 bases). This CDR3 comprises 13 residues. Per germline, CDR1 MNHEY and CDR2 SVGAGI. V lost 2 bases, J lost 9 bases, and 12 bases lay in between. The chain's CDR3 is CASSYNRDQTQYF. The CDR3 DNA is TGTGCCAGCAGTTACAACAGGGACCAGACGCAGTATTTT.

The chain is built from TRBV9 and TRBJ2-2, with 9 positions matching TRBD2. Trimming at V came to 4 bases and at J to 1 base, leaving 5 bases not matched to a gene. CDR1 SGDLS and CDR2 YYNGEE come from the germline V gene. The CDR3 totals 16 residues. The CDR3 here is CASSPRLAENTGELFF. DNA of the CDR3: TGTGCCAGCAGCCCTCGACTAGCGGAGAACACCGGGGAGCTGTTTTTT.

The CDR3 protein is CASSQGSGAGDQPQHF. CDR3 DNA: TGCGCCAGCAGCCAAGGGAGCGGTGCAGGGGATCAGCCCCAGCATTTT. The chain uses TRBV4-1 and TRBJ1-5; possible D gene TRBD1, 6 bases. The CDR3 length is 16 residues. V was trimmed by 1 base and J by 5 bases, leaving 15 bases between them. Germline V gene data show CDR1 as MGHRA and CDR2 as YSYEKL.

Only one count was recorded for this clone. The chain couples TRBV29-1 to TRBJ1-2; weak D call: TRBD1 (5 bases). The CDR3 loop spans 15 amino acids. CDR1 is SQVTM and CDR2 is ANQGSEA in the germline V gene. With 6 bases removed from V and 6 bases from J, the gap between germline ends came to 23 bases. The CDR3 here is CSVQRGGPGSDGYTF. The CDR3 DNA reads as TGCAGCGTCCAAAGGGGCGGCCCCGGCTCGGATGGCTACACCTTC. Supplemented by reference TRBV29-1 and TRBJ1-2, the full variable domain reads SAVISQKPSRDICQRGTSLTIQCQVDSQVTMMFWYRQQPGQSLTLIATANQGSEATYESGFVIDKFPISRPNLTFSTLTVSNMSPEDSSIYLCSVQRGGPGSDGYTFGSGTRLTVV.